These T cell receptor beta chains were read from a single sample in a study of T cell repertoires in cytomegalovirus infection. TCRdb processed the reads anew with MiXCR; each CDR3 protein has one entry. The sample gives some 200,000 distinct CDR3 sequences, nearly 9.5% of which show up once; approximately 4.2% is in the top ten. Sequencing was performed on PBMCs. These receptors were collected from a human donor in good health (CMV status not recorded). Some clones in this sample may be carry-over from other donors' samples. Both conserved end residues are part of each CDR3.

cdr3_length: 14; j_call: TRBJ1-6; v_call: TRBV5-5; cdr3_aa: CASKQGEFGSPLHF
cdr3_length: 17; j_call: TRBJ2-2; v_call: TRBV7-2; cdr3_aa: CASSSNPTGWVTGELFF
cdr3_length: 16; j_call: TRBJ2-6; v_call: TRBV7-6; cdr3_aa: CASSLSSGAGANVLTF
cdr3_length: 16; j_call: TRBJ1-5; v_call: TRBV12-3/TRBV12-4; cdr3_aa: CASSLVALDGNQPQHF
cdr3_length: 19; j_call: TRBJ1-4; v_call: TRBV6-9; cdr3_aa: CASSEMGPVRAATNEKLFF
cdr3_length: 16; j_call: TRBJ1-5; v_call: TRBV5-5; cdr3_aa: CASSPGQGISNQPQHF
cdr3_length: 17; j_call: TRBJ1-3; v_call: TRBV7-8; cdr3_aa: CASSLSLVGSSGNTIYF
cdr3_length: 13; j_call: TRBJ2-7; v_call: TRBV20-1; cdr3_aa: CSASLGGSYEQYF
cdr3_length: 15; j_call: TRBJ2-5; v_call: TRBV12-3/TRBV12-4; cdr3_aa: CASSFSRGALETQYF
cdr3_length: 15; j_call: TRBJ1-5; v_call: TRBV7-9; cdr3_aa: CASSPDRARGEPQHF
cdr3_length: 14; j_call: TRBJ1-6; v_call: TRBV7-6; cdr3_aa: CASSLTLADSPLHF
cdr3_length: 14; j_call: TRBJ1-1; v_call: TRBV7-2; cdr3_aa: CASSLGVPWAEAFF
cdr3_length: 16; j_call: TRBJ1-3; v_call: TRBV5-1; cdr3_aa: CASSGGQTGSGNTIYF
cdr3_length: 16; j_call: TRBJ2-1; v_call: TRBV29-1; cdr3_aa: CSVEGLPSNSYNEQFF
cdr3_length: 17; j_call: TRBJ1-2; v_call: TRBV7-2; cdr3_aa: CASSLGGTEALRFGYTF
cdr3_length: 13; j_call: TRBJ2-2; v_call: TRBV7-2; cdr3_aa: CASSEQHTGELFF
cdr3_length: 11; j_call: TRBJ1-4; v_call: TRBV20-1; cdr3_aa: CSARVLEKLFF
cdr3_length: 14; j_call: TRBJ2-2; v_call: TRBV7-2; cdr3_aa: CASSLRPLTGELFF
cdr3_length: 17; j_call: TRBJ1-2; v_call: TRBV20-1; cdr3_aa: CSAQIPGTHLDSYGYTF
cdr3_length: 13; j_call: TRBJ2-7; v_call: TRBV7-2; cdr3_aa: CASSHGSSYEQYF
cdr3_length: 14; j_call: TRBJ2-1; v_call: TRBV20-1; cdr3_aa: CSARLAGGPNEQFF
cdr3_length: 13; j_call: TRBJ1-1; v_call: TRBV7-2; cdr3_aa: CASRSGQGPLAFF
cdr3_length: 13; j_call: TRBJ2-6; v_call: TRBV29-1; cdr3_aa: CSVASSGANVLTF
cdr3_length: 14; j_call: TRBJ2-3; v_call: TRBV6-4; cdr3_aa: CASSDGRDTDTQYF
cdr3_length: 15; j_call: TRBJ2-1; v_call: TRBV20-1; cdr3_aa: CSAFLAGGLYNEQFF
cdr3_length: 13; j_call: TRBJ2-7; v_call: TRBV20-1; cdr3_aa: CSASDGQAAEQYF
cdr3_length: 14; j_call: TRBJ2-3; v_call: TRBV20-1; cdr3_aa: CSGKRAGDTDTQYF
cdr3_length: 14; j_call: TRBJ2-5; v_call: TRBV2; cdr3_aa: CASSDWTAQETQYF
cdr3_length: 15; j_call: TRBJ2-2; v_call: TRBV12-3/TRBV12-4; cdr3_aa: CASSLRQGNTGELFF
cdr3_length: 16; j_call: TRBJ2-1; v_call: TRBV7-2; cdr3_aa: CASSPSGTSGANEQFF
cdr3_length: 11; j_call: TRBJ1-1; v_call: TRBV6-1; cdr3_aa: CASSRTGDAFF
cdr3_length: 15; j_call: TRBJ2-3; v_call: TRBV7-2; cdr3_aa: CASSPLGRVSDTQYF
cdr3_length: 15; j_call: TRBJ1-5; v_call: TRBV7-2; cdr3_aa: CASSLLSGGNQPQHF
cdr3_length: 17; j_call: TRBJ1-1; v_call: TRBV30; cdr3_aa: CAWSHFFGDTGNTEAFF
cdr3_length: 15; j_call: TRBJ2-1; v_call: TRBV7-2; cdr3_aa: CASSLGGGGHNEQFF